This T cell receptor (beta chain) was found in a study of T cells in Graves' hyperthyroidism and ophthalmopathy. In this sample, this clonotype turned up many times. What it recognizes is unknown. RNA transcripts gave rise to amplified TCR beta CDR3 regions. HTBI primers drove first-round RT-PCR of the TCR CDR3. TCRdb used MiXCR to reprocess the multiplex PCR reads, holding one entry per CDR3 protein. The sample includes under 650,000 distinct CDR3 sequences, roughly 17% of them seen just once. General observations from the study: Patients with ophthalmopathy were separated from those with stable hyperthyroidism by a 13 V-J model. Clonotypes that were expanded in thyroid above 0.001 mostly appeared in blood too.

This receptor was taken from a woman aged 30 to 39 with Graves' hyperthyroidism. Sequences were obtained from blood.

The chain's CDR3 is CASSERNEGAGDTQYF. CDR3 DNA: TGTGCCAGCAGTGAACGAAACGAGGGGGCGGGAGATACGCAGTATTTT. The chain joins TRBV6-1 to TRBJ2-3; 7 positions match TRBD1. The junction had 10 bases not matched to a gene; V was cut back by 2 bases and J by 5 bases. The CDR3 has 16 amino acids. Germline loops: CDR1 MNHNS, CDR2 SASEGT.